This TCR beta chain was found in a study of identical twins. Study outcomes and limitations: Weaker excess twin sharing was observed in beta out-of-frame sequences.

MiXCR, applied by TCRdb to the 5' RACE reads, yields one record per CDR3 protein. The sample lists hundreds of thousands of distinct CDR3 sequences, 9% to 15% occurring once. The CDR3 runs to 15 residues. Germline V CDR1 and CDR2: PRHDT, FYEKMQ (reference sequence). Trimming pared 2 bases from V and 5 bases from J, leaving 14 bases between. This clonotype was seen more than once but under ten times. The antigen is not known. The same sample was also studied in work on yellow fever vaccine responses in identical twins.

This TCR came from a woman aged 18-29 years in good health. Sequenced sample: CD8+ T cells sorted from blood. The chain combines TRBV13 with TRBJ2-3; D is possibly TRBD1 or TRBD2 (5 bases each). The CDR3 DNA reads as TGTGCCAGCAGCTTAAGAGGGGATGAGGGAGATACGCAGTATTTT. Translated, it gives CASSLRGDEGDTQYF.